The following is a TCR beta chain sequence with its context. Its antigen is still unknown. The source of the sample is a study of beta chain features in type 1 diabetes. Every bit of the isolated RNA underwent reverse transcription, so sequencing read expressed TCRB transcripts. Profiled with immunoSEQ multiplex PCR; TCRdb holds only in-frame clones, not every one. The sample contains 40,000 to 65,000 clones, about 60% of which appear only once. CD45RO/CCR7/CD25/CD127/CD95/CD27 staining was used to isolate CD4+ naive, central memory, regulatory and stem cell-like memory cells by sorting. The study's findings and limits: Shortening of TCRB CDR3s, moderate but significant, appeared in all four CD4+ subsets of Type 1 diabetes patients. The similarity of naive, central memory and Treg TCRB repertoires appeared greater among patients than among healthy donors.

This CDR3 has 13 amino acids. Trimming left V 0 bases short and J 1 base short, with 4 bases between. Germline V CDR1 and CDR2: SGHRS, YFSETQ. The sample comprised stem cell memory CD4+ T cells from blood. V is TRBV5-1 and J is TRBJ1-2, with D uncertain. The sequence came from a woman aged 25 to 45 with type 1 diabetes. The CDR3 protein is CASSLDSNYGYTF. For the CDR3, the DNA is TGCGCCAGCAGCTTGGACAGTAACTATGGCTACACCTTC.